These 23 T cell receptor beta chains came from one sample sequenced in a study of cytomegalovirus exposure and HLA in healthy donors. With 60 Vbeta and 13 Jbeta primers, the PCR was carried out. Profiling relied on immunoSEQ multiplex PCR, and the TCRdb table lists in-frame clones only, not all of them. The profile shows around 150,000 clones, around three quarters of them singletons. The sequenced material came from PBMCs. Receptors were obtained from a man younger than 45 in good health.

V gene TRBV6-5 combines with J gene TRBJ2-7; D perhaps matches TRBD1 (6 bases). This CDR3 has 12 residues. The germline V and J ends were trimmed by 4 bases and 6 bases, with 10 bases remaining between them. Per the germline V gene, CDR1 is MNHEY and CDR2 is SVGAGI. CDR3 sequence reads: CASSSLRGEQYF. The CDR3 DNA reads TGTGCCAGCAGTTCCCTCAGGGGCGAGCAGTACTTC.

V and J are TRBV15 and TRBJ2-1; a possible D gene is TRBD2 (5 bases). The CDR3 runs to 15 residues. V was clipped by 5 bases and J by 5 bases, with 16 bases between them. Germline CDR1 and CDR2: LNHNV and YYDKDF (reference sequence). As DNA, the CDR3 is TGTGCCACCAGCTCCAAGCGGTTGGCGAACAATGAGCAGTTCTTC. This sequence encodes CATSSKRLANNEQFF.

This chain connects TRBV10-3 to TRBJ1-2; perhaps TRBD1 as D (5 bases). Per the germline V gene, CDR1 is ENHRY and CDR2 is SYGVKD. There are 14 residues in the CDR3. V was pared by 5 bases and J by 0 bases, with 10 bases between. CDR3 DNA sequence: TGTGCCATCAGTTCGGGGGACTCTAACTATGGCTACACCTTC. Translating gives CAISSGDSNYGYTF.

This sequence joins TRBV7-3 and TRBJ2-5, with 10 bases identical to TRBD2. The CDR3 contains 17 residues. The germline CDR1 and CDR2 sequences are SGHTA and FQGTGA. With 6 bases clipped from V and 1 base from J, the junction kept 11 bases outside the gene matches. The CDR3 region has the DNA TGTGCCAGCAGTTCACTGGGTAGCGGGAGGCTCCAAGAGACCCAGTACTTC. Translation: CASSSLGSGRLQETQYF.

This chain joins TRBV11-3 and TRBJ2-5; 9 nucleotides agree with TRBD2. The junction had 3 bases not matched to a gene; V was cut back by 5 bases and J by 2 bases. Germline loops: CDR1 SGHNT, CDR2 YENEEA. The CDR3 consists of 14 residues. CDR3 in DNA: TGTGCCAGCAGCCAAACTAGCGGGCAAGAGACCCAGTACTTC. Protein product: CASSQTSGQETQYF.

The chain has TRBV30 and TRBJ2-5; possibly TRBD2 for D (6 bases). Germline V gene sequence: CDR1 GTSNPN, CDR2 SVGIG (reference sequence). With 0 bases removed from V and 5 bases from J, the gap between germline ends came to 16 bases. The CDR3 totals 15 residues. In nucleotides, the CDR3 is TGTGCCTGGAGTGTATTGGGGGGAATCAGGGAGACCCAGTACTTC. Its translation is CAWSVLGGIRETQYF.

The rearrangement joins TRBV6-5 to TRBJ1-4; tentatively, D is TRBD1 (5 bases). The germline gives CDR1 MNHEY, CDR2 SVGAGI. The CDR3 sequence is 15 residues long. V was pared by 6 bases and J by 2 bases, with 13 bases between. As DNA, the CDR3 is TGTGCCAGCAGACGGGGGAGGGCGACTAATGAAAAACTGTTTTTT. This sequence encodes CASRRGRATNEKLFF.

The CDR3: CATSRDRLANSYEQYF. The CDR3 DNA reads as TGTGCCACCAGCAGAGATCGACTAGCGAACTCCTACGAGCAGTACTTC. This sequence joins TRBV15 and TRBJ2-7, with 8 bases lining up with TRBD2. This CDR3 spans 16 amino acids. Trimming removed 0 bases from V and 0 bases from J; junction bases left unmatched: 4. In germline, CDR1 is LNHNV, CDR2 YYDKDF (reference sequence).

The V call is TRBV6-5, the J call TRBJ1-1, with 10 bases identical to TRBD1. The V gene's germline CDR1 is MNHEY and CDR2 SVGAGI. The CDR3 runs 13 residues. V gave up 6 bases and J gave up 10 bases; unmatched junction bases: 8. CDR3 residues: CASSPTGGGGAFF. The DNA for the CDR3 is TGTGCCAGCAGCCCGACAGGGGGCGGTGGAGCTTTCTTT.

This clone was recorded only once. The chain carries TRBV7-3 and TRBJ2-7, with 8 positions matching TRBD2. V trimming: 5 bases; J trimming: 2 bases; junction bases outside the gene matches: 5. This CDR3 has 14 amino acids. The germline V gene encodes CDR1 SGHTA and CDR2 FQGTGA. The CDR3 nucleotides are TGTGCCAGCAGCCGGGAGGGGGGGCCCTACGAGCAGTACTTC. Amino acid sequence: CASSREGGPYEQYF.

This sequence joins TRBV30 and TRBJ1-4, with 7 bases lining up with TRBD1. Germline V CDR1 and CDR2: GTSNPN, SVGIG (reference sequence). The V gene end was trimmed by 3 bases and the J gene end by 4 bases; junction bases not matched to a gene: 5. The CDR3 length is 14 residues. The DNA of the CDR3 is TGTGCCTGGAGCACAGGGGTTCTTAATGAAAAACTGTTTTTT. Translating gives CAWSTGVLNEKLFF.

The gene calls are TRBV29-1 and TRBJ2-7; D remains unclear. CDR1 and CDR2 from the germline V gene are SQVTM and ANQGSEA. The length of the CDR3 is 11 residues. Trimming pared 3 bases from V and 0 bases from J, leaving 3 bases between. This CDR3 is CSVDNSYEQYF. The CDR3 nucleotides are TGCAGCGTTGACAACTCCTACGAGCAGTACTTC.

Details on this clone: The junction differs from germline at one of its ends, possibly a read error. This chain connects TRBV18 to TRBJ1-6; D is unclear. CDR1 is KGHSH and CDR2 is LQKENI in the germline V gene. The length of the CDR3 is 13 residues. The chain's CDR3 is CASSPLQDSPLHF. CDR3 DNA: TGTGCCAGCTCACCACTCCAGGATTCCCCCCTCCACTTT.

CDR3 residues: CATSTRRQGAGYGYTF. DNA of the CDR3: TGTGCCACCAGCACCAGACGACAGGGGGCAGGCTATGGCTACACCTTC. This chain links TRBV15 with TRBJ1-2, with 10 nucleotides matching TRBD1. CDR1 is LNHNV, CDR2 YYDKDF, per germline (reference sequence). The CDR3 length is 16 residues. J lost 4 bases, V lost 4 bases, and 9 bases had no gene match.

The V call is TRBV6-5, the J call TRBJ2-1, with TRBD2 matching 7 bases. Trimming took 9 bases from V and 2 from J; bases not matched to a gene: 10. This CDR3 has 15 amino acids. Germline CDR1 MNHEY, CDR2 SVGAGI. CDR3 coding DNA: TGTGCCAGTACTTTGGCGGGGGACCCCTACAATGAGCAGTTCTTC. It specifies CASTLAGDPYNEQFF.

A note on this clone: An end of the junction does not agree with germline; a read error may underlie this. The CDR3 nucleotides are TGTTCCAGCTCCTTGGGCCAGGAGACCCAGTACTTC. It translates to CSSSLGQETQYF. V and J are TRBV7-9 and TRBJ2-5; D unclear. The germline V gene has CDR1 SEHNR and CDR2 FQNEAQ (reference sequence). The length of the CDR3 is 12 residues.

The V call is TRBV19, the J call TRBJ2-6; 11 bases map to TRBD1. Trimming took 5 bases from V and 2 from J; bases not matched to a gene: 14. The CDR3 consists of 20 residues. Germline V gene lookup returns CDR1 LNHDA and CDR2 SQIVND (reference sequence). The CDR3 bases are TGTGCCAGTAGTTCCCCGGGACAGGGGGTGATTTTGGCTGGGGCCAACGTCCTGACTTTC. This sequence encodes CASSSPGQGVILAGANVLTF.

CDR3 sequence: CASKLAGGPFYEQYF. CDR3 DNA: TGTGCCAGCAAACTAGCGGGAGGGCCTTTCTACGAGCAGTACTTC. The rearrangement uses TRBV6-5 and TRBJ2-7; 13 nucleotides agree with TRBD2. The V gene end was trimmed by 7 bases and the J gene end by 3 bases; junction bases not matched to a gene: 6. The CDR3 runs 15 residues. The germline V gene encodes CDR1 MNHEY and CDR2 SVGAGI.

The chain uses TRBV7-2 and TRBJ2-3; 9 nucleotides align to TRBD1. Germline V gene data show CDR1 as SGHTA and CDR2 as FQGNSA. Losses at the gene ends were 3 bases for V and 3 bases for J; bases not matched to a gene: 1. This CDR3 is 14 amino acids long. The CDR3 DNA follows: TGTGCCAGCAGCTTCGACAGGGGGACAGATACGCAGTATTTT. Its protein product is CASSFDRGTDTQYF.

This chain uses TRBV5-1 with TRBJ2-2; TRBD2 is a possible D gene (5 bases). Per germline, CDR1 SGHRS and CDR2 YFSETQ. V lost 0 bases and J lost 5, with 14 bases in between. The length of the CDR3 is 16 residues. The CDR3 DNA reads TGCGCCAGCAGCTTGGCCTCGAGAGGGCCGACCGGGGAGCTGTTTTTT. Its protein is CASSLASRGPTGELFF.

This chain connects TRBV30 to TRBJ2-7; perhaps TRBD2 as D (6 bases). CDR1 GTSNPN and CDR2 SVGIG come from the germline V gene (reference sequence). CDR3 length: 12 residues. The V and J ends lost 2 bases and 3 bases respectively, with 8 bases between them. This chain's CDR3 is CAWSRRDYEQYF. CDR3 sequence (DNA): TGTGCCTGGAGTCGGCGGGACTACGAGCAGTACTTC.

This chain connects TRBV4-1 to TRBJ2-2, with 11 bases fitting TRBD1. CDR1 is MGHRA and CDR2 is YSYEKL in the germline V gene. The CDR3 has 19 residues. V lost 2 bases, J lost 4 bases, and 12 bases stayed unmatched. CDR3 sequence (DNA): TGCGCCAGCAGCCAAAAGGACAGGGGGCCCCTGGGAACCACCGGGGAGCTGTTTTTT. This sequence encodes CASSQKDRGPLGTTGELFF.

The rearrangement joins TRBV27 to TRBJ2-5; D is ambiguous. The last part of the DNA fits TRBJ2-7 better; the J call may be wrong. The CDR3 has 11 residues. Germline loops: CDR1 MNHEY, CDR2 SMNVEV (reference sequence). CDR3 amino acids: CASSLPYEQYF. CDR3 bases: TGTGCCAGCAGTTTACCCTACGAGCAGTACTTC.